The next 15 T cell receptor beta chains were all read from a single sample in a study of radiotherapy plus CTLA-4 blockade in lung cancer. Measured with immunoSEQ multiplex PCR; TCRdb has only the in-frame clones, and not every one. The table lists 20,000 to 25,000 clones, less than 80% of them singletons, with 3% to 3.5% in the top ten. The material was peripheral blood, obtained from a patient treated with radiotherapy plus ipilimumab. The receptor set was obtained from a human donor with non-small cell lung cancer whose response to radiotherapy plus ipilimumab could not be evaluated.

The rearrangement joins TRBV9 to TRBJ1-1, with D unclear. This CDR3 comprises 14 residues. Deletions cut 5 bases from V and 4 bases from J, with 15 bases between. Germline V CDR1 and CDR2: SGDLS, YYNGEE. This CDR3 is CASSFTPSPTEAFF. CDR3 bases: TGTGCCAGCAGTTTTACTCCCTCGCCCACTGAAGCTTTCTTT.

The rearrangement uses TRBV11-2 and TRBJ2-2; possible D gene TRBD2, 6 bases. CDR1 is SGHAT and CDR2 is FQNNGV in the germline V gene. V was cut by 5 bases and J by 1 base, with 14 bases left in between. This CDR3 has 16 amino acids. The CDR3 is CASSPKRVENTGELFF. CDR3 bases: TGTGCCAGCAGCCCTAAGCGGGTTGAGAACACCGGGGAGCTGTTTTTT.

The chain joins TRBV11-2 to TRBJ2-7; 13 bases match TRBD2. This CDR3 region has 13 residues. In germline, CDR1 is SGHAT, CDR2 FQNNGV. Trimming at V came to 5 bases and at J to 7 bases, leaving 2 bases not matched to a gene. In DNA, the CDR3 is TGTGCCAGCAGCACGGGACTAGCGGGGGAGCAGTACTTC. This sequence encodes CASSTGLAGEQYF.

This CDR3 is CASSLGLASYEQYF. CDR3 nucleotides: TGTGCCAGCAGCTTAGGACTAGCATCCTACGAGCAGTACTTC. The V gene is TRBV11-2, the J gene TRBJ2-7; the match to TRBD2 covers 7 bases. The junction had 1 base not matched to a gene; V was cut back by 1 base and J by 1 base. Germline V gives CDR1 SGHAT, CDR2 FQNNGV. This CDR3 contains 14 residues.

This chain joins TRBV5-1 and TRBJ1-1; TRBD1 aligns across 7 bases. CDR3 length: 15 amino acids. The V gene's germline CDR1 is SGHRS and CDR2 YFSETQ. V shed 0 bases and J 5 bases; nucleotides not matched to a gene: 7. Written as DNA, the CDR3 is TGCGCCAGCAGCTTGGAGGGGGCCCGGAGGACTGAAGCTTTCTTT. Translating it yields CASSLEGARRTEAFF.

The chain couples TRBV7-8 to TRBJ2-7; 7 positions match TRBD2. The V segment lost 2 bases and the J segment 3 bases; nucleotides outside the gene matches: 4. CDR3 length equals 14 residues. Looked up from germline, CDR1 is SGHVS and CDR2 is FQNEAQ. DNA for the CDR3: TGTGCCAGCAGCTTATACGCGGGAGACTACGAGCAGTACTTC. Amino acids: CASSLYAGDYEQYF.

The chain joins TRBV4-3 to TRBJ1-2; D might be TRBD1 (6 bases). Trimming pared 2 bases from V and 8 bases from J, leaving 9 bases between. This CDR3 contains 12 residues. CDR1 is LGHNA, CDR2 YSLEER, per germline. Here the CDR3 reads CASSQSGDGYTF. DNA for the CDR3: TGCGCCAGCAGCCAATCAGGGGACGGCTACACCTTC.

This chain connects TRBV7-9 to TRBJ1-2; 8 bases map to TRBD1. V was clipped by 5 bases and J by 7 bases; unmatched bases: 9. The CDR3 covers 14 residues. The germline V gene has CDR1 SEHNR and CDR2 FQNEAQ (reference sequence). The CDR3 loop is CASSPTTGVSGYTF. The CDR3 DNA reads TGTGCCAGCAGCCCAACGACAGGGGTCAGTGGCTACACCTTC.

As DNA, the CDR3 is TGTGCCAGCAGCTTATCGGGAGGGCCATTAGAGACCCAGTACTTC. Translation gives CASSLSGGPLETQYF. V usage is TRBV7-2 and J usage is TRBJ2-5; TRBD2 agrees at 8 bases. Germline lookup yields CDR1 SGHTA and CDR2 FQGNSA. The ends lost 2 bases at V and 4 bases at J; junction bases unmatched: 6. The length of the CDR3 is 15 residues. Complete variable domain (other parts from reference TRBV7-2 and TRBJ2-5): GAGVSQSPSNKVTEKGKDVELRCDPISGHTALYWYRQSLGQGLEFLIYFQGNSAPDKSGLPSDRFSAERTGGSVSTLTIQRTQQEDSAVYLCASSLSGGPLETQYFGPGTRLLVL.

J is TRBJ1-1 and V is TRBV15; TRBD1 matches at 7 bases. Trimming took 1 base from V and 1 from J; bases not matched to a gene: 6. Germline V gene lookup returns CDR1 LNHNV and CDR2 YYDKDF (reference sequence). The CDR3 is 16 amino acids. CDR3 coding DNA: TGTGCCACCAGCAGAGGAGGAGGACAGGCGAACACTGAAGCTTTCTTT. Translation: CATSRGGGQANTEAFF.

The V gene is TRBV30, the J gene TRBJ1-1, with 7 bases identical to TRBD1. CDR1 is GTSNPN and CDR2 is SVGIG in the germline V gene (reference sequence). The CDR3 is 14 residues long. Trimming removed 3 bases from V and 0 bases from J; junction bases left unmatched: 4. The CDR3 DNA reads as TGTGCCTGGAGGGGACAGACAGTGAACACTGAAGCTTTCTTT. Amino acids: CAWRGQTVNTEAFF.

This chain links TRBV9 with TRBJ2-2, with a possible D match to TRBD2 (6 bases). The CDR3 consists of 15 residues. Trimming shortened V by 4 bases and J by 7 bases, and 17 bases separated the two germline ends. Looked up from germline, CDR1 is SGDLS and CDR2 is YYNGEE. The CDR3 coding sequence is TGTGCCAGCAGCCCAGCCCGGGGGACCGTCGGGGAGCTGTTTTTT. This encodes CASSPARGTVGELFF.

CDR3 sequence: CAWSGGPKTQYF. The CDR3 nucleotides are TGTGCCTGGAGCGGAGGGCCGAAGACCCAGTACTTC. The chain employs TRBV30 and TRBJ2-5; weak D call: TRBD2 (6 bases). Germline V gene data show CDR1 as GTSNPN and CDR2 as SVGIG (reference sequence). This CDR3 spans 12 amino acids. With 3 bases removed from V and 6 bases from J, the gap between germline ends came to 11 bases.

V is TRBV19 and J is TRBJ1-1, with D hard to call. V gave up 3 bases and J gave up 0 bases, with 8 bases separating them. The germline CDR1 and CDR2 sequences are LNHDA and SQIVND (reference sequence). This CDR3 contains 14 residues. The CDR3, as DNA: TGTGCCAGTAGTATCTCGCACATGAACACTGAAGCTTTCTTT. Its protein product is CASSISHMNTEAFF.

This rearrangement joins TRBV15 to TRBJ2-6, with a possible D match to TRBD1 (5 bases). V shed 3 bases and J shed 2 bases, with 11 bases lying between them. Germline CDR1 and CDR2: LNHNV and YYDKDF (reference sequence). This CDR3 region has 16 residues. The CDR3 DNA is TGTGCCACCAGCAGGGACACCCTTCCTGGGGCCAACGTCCTGACTTTC. Translated, it gives CATSRDTLPGANVLTF.